This T cell receptor beta chain was sequenced for a study of blood T cell repertoires in COVID-19. Study context: Samples representing acute and convalescent COVID-19 were sourced from the United States, Italy and Spain.

This table comes from immunoSEQ multiplex PCR, and its TCRdb copy is limited to in-frame clones, with some not included. The sample contains fewer than 100,000 clones, 91% of which appear only once. Germline V gene sequence: CDR1 LGHDT, CDR2 YNNKEL (reference sequence). Deletions cut 2 bases from V and 7 bases from J, with 14 bases between. CDR3 length: 14 residues. The TCR was taken from a woman aged 45-59 years in a cohort sampled during active COVID-19. The sequencing sample was made of peripheral blood. The rearrangement joins TRBV3-1 (or the pseudogene TRBV3-2) to TRBJ1-2; weak D call: TRBD1 (5 bases). The DNA for the CDR3 is TGTGCCAGCAGCCAACAGGGTTTATTCTCTGGCTACACCTTC. It specifies CASSQQGLFSGYTF.